The clone carrying this T cell receptor beta chain was picked up a small number of times. Libraries were prepared by immunoSEQ multiplex PCR; TCRdb keeps only in-frame clonotypes and omits some of them. The sample lists 130,000 to 150,000 clones; approximately 80% were seen once. Germline V gene data show CDR1 as MNHEY and CDR2 as SMNVEV (reference sequence). The length of the CDR3 is 14 residues. Losses at the gene ends were 5 bases for V and 4 bases for J; bases not matched to a gene: 3. The data were obtained in a study of blood T cell repertoires in COVID-19. What was sequenced was peripheral blood. The chain couples TRBV27 to TRBJ1-1; 11 bases map to TRBD1. This receptor was taken from a woman of 80 years or more in a cohort sampled during active or convalescent COVID-19. Written as DNA, the CDR3 is TGTGCCAGCAGTCCGGGACAGGGGGGCACTGAAGCTTTCTTT. Its protein product is CASSPGQGGTEAFF.